This TCR beta chain is drawn from a study of metastatic and nonmetastatic thyroid tumors. From germline, CDR1 is SGHRS and CDR2 YFSETQ. The CDR3 runs 12 residues. With MiXCR, TCRdb reprocessed the PCR reads. The top ten clones hold about 4.2% of a sample with about 29,000 clones, over 15% of them seen once. About this clone itself: At one end, the junction sequence differs from germline, possibly due to a read error.

Thyroid surgery was preceded by no treatment in any patient. The chain has TRBV5-1 and TRBJ2-7; the match to TRBD2 covers 7 bases. The receptor was derived from a female donor with papillary thyroid cancer or a benign thyroid nodule (not recorded which). Some clones in this sample may be carry-over from other donors' samples. Material for sequencing was blood. Here the CDR3 DNA reads TGCGCCAGGAAAAGAGCGGGATTCGAGCAGCACTTC. Its translation is CARKRAGFEQHF.